This TCR beta chain was sequenced during a study of T-cell memory formation after mild COVID-19. One entry per CDR3 protein results from TCRdb running MiXCR on the 5' RACE reads. The table records 260,000 or so distinct CDR3 sequences, roughly 17% of them present only once. This clonotype was counted at least ten times. This clonotype originated in a man aged 18 to 30 who had mild COVID-19 (a few samples of this study predate the infection). Cell type and time point are not known. The sample consisted of PBMCs or a T cell subset sorted from them (not recorded which).

The CDR3 nucleotides read TGTGCCAGCAGCTCATTTCCCCGGGGTAGCTCCTACGAGCAGTACTTC. Encoded protein: CASSSFPRGSSYEQYF. The chain uses TRBV7-2 and TRBJ2-7, with D possibly matching TRBD2 (5 bases). The CDR3 is 16 amino acids. CDR1 is SGHTA and CDR2 is FQGNSA in the germline V gene. The V end was cut by 4 bases, the J end by 0 bases, with 16 bases between.